The 8 T cell receptor beta chains below all came from one sample that was sequenced in a study of blood T cell repertoires in COVID-19. The method was immunoSEQ multiplex PCR; TCRdb's version includes in-frame clones alone and lacks a portion of them. The sample lists about 180,000 clones; 80% to 90% were seen once. Sequencing was performed on PBMCs or T cells enriched from blood (not recorded which). These receptors were obtained from a man in his fifties or sixties who had recovered from COVID-19.

The chain is built from TRBV3-1 (or the pseudogene TRBV3-2) and TRBJ2-5, with 7 nucleotides matching TRBD1. Germline lookup yields CDR1 LGHDT and CDR2 YNNKEL (reference sequence). The V gene end was trimmed by 5 bases and the J gene end by 1 base; junction bases not matched to a gene: 4. This CDR3 has 14 amino acids. The CDR3 here is CASSFHRGQETQYF. CDR3 DNA: TGTGCCAGCAGCTTTCACAGGGGCCAAGAGACCCAGTACTTC.

V gene TRBV19 combines with J gene TRBJ1-5; TRBD1 matches at 10 bases. Germline CDR1 is LNHDA and CDR2 is SQIVND (reference sequence). Losses at the gene ends were 8 bases for V and 0 bases for J; bases not matched to a gene: 10. The CDR3 runs to 17 residues. The DNA for the CDR3 is TGTGCCAGTTACGCCGGGACAGGGGTTAATAGCAATCAGCCCCAGCATTTT. It specifies CASYAGTGVNSNQPQHF.

CDR3: CASSSSRGPRTEAFF. CDR3 coding DNA: TGTGCCAGCAGCTCTTCAAGGGGTCCTCGCACTGAAGCTTTCTTT. V usage is TRBV11-1 and J usage is TRBJ1-1; D possibly corresponds to TRBD1 (5 bases). CDR1 is SGHAT, CDR2 FQDESV, per germline (reference sequence). CDR3 length: 15 amino acids. The V gene lost 4 bases and the J gene lost 4 bases, with 16 bases spanning the gap.

In nucleotides, the CDR3 is TGTGCCAGCTCACCCGGGACAGGGGGCTACAATGAGCAGTTCTTC. It codes for CASSPGTGGYNEQFF. V and J are TRBV18 and TRBJ2-1; TRBD1 matches 11 bases. The CDR3 is 15 residues long. The junction had 1 base not matched to a gene; V was cut back by 3 bases and J by 3 bases. CDR1 and CDR2 (germline): KGHSH, LQKENI.

V usage is TRBV18 and J usage is TRBJ2-2; 7 bases map to TRBD1. Germline values: CDR1 KGHSH, CDR2 LQKENI. This CDR3 is built from 17 residues. The V gene end was trimmed by 4 bases and the J gene end by 1 base; junction bases not matched to a gene: 9. Written as DNA, the CDR3 is TGTGCCAGCTCACTAACCAGTCCAGGGGGGAACACCGGGGAGCTGTTTTTT. Translation: CASSLTSPGGNTGELFF.

This chain connects TRBV5-1 to TRBJ1-5; perhaps TRBD1 as D (5 bases). V lost 4 bases to trimming and J lost 4 bases, with 15 bases between them. There are 15 residues in the CDR3. Germline V lookup: CDR1 SGHRS, CDR2 YFSETQ. CDR3: CASSPRPGGNQPQHF. DNA of the CDR3: TGCGCCAGCAGCCCTAGACCGGGGGGTAATCAGCCCCAGCATTTT.

This clone was found once. The sample carries other DNA sequences with the same CDR3. The gene calls are TRBV12-3 or TRBV12-4 and TRBJ1-2, with 7 nucleotides matching TRBD1. This CDR3 has 13 amino acids. V shed 6 bases, J shed 4 bases, and the junction held 5 bases outside the gene matches. Written as DNA, the CDR3 is TGTGCCAGCAGCTACAGGGGATTCTATGGCTACACCTTC. Translated: CASSYRGFYGYTF.

This clone was seen just once. This chain uses TRBV2 with TRBJ1-1, with 7 bases lining up with TRBD1. The CDR3 totals 15 residues. Germline V CDR1 and CDR2: SNHLY, FYNNEI. Trimming cost V 2 bases and J 1 base; bases outside gene matches: 4. CDR3 nucleotides: TGTGCCAGCAGTGAATATGGGACAGAGAACACTGAAGCTTTCTTT. This encodes CASSEYGTENTEAFF.